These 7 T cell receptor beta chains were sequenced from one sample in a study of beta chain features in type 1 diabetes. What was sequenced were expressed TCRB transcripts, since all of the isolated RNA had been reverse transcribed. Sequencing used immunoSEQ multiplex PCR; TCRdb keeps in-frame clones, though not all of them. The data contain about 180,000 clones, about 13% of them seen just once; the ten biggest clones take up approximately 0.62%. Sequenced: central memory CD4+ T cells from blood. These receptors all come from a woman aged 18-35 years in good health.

The CDR3 bases are TGTGCCAGCTCACTTGGGGCGGATGAAAAACTGTTTTTT. Translating it yields CASSLGADEKLFF. This chain uses TRBV18 with TRBJ1-4; a possible D gene is TRBD1 (5 bases). The germline gives CDR1 KGHSH, CDR2 LQKENI. CDR3 length equals 13 residues. Trimming took 4 bases from V and 6 from J, leaving 9 bases between them.

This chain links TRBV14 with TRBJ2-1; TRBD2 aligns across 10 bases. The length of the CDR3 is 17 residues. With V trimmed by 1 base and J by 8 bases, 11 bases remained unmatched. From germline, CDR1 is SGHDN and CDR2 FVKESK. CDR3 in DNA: TGTGCCAGCAGCCAAGTGGGCGCGGCTAGCGGGAGACATGAGCAGTTCTTC. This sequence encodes CASSQVGAASGRHEQFF.

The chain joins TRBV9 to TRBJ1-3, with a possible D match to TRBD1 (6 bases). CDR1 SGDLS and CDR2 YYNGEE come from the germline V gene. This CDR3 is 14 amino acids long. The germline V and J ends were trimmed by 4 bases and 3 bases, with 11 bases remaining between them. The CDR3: CASSPEGVGNTIYF. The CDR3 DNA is TGTGCCAGCAGCCCAGAGGGGGTTGGAAACACCATATATTTT. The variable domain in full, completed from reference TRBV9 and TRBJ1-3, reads DSGVTQTPKHLITATGQRVTLRCSPRSGDLSVYWYQQSLDQGLQFLIQYYNGEERAKGNILERFSAQQFPDLHSELNLSSLELGDSALYFCASSPEGVGNTIYFGEGSWLTVV.

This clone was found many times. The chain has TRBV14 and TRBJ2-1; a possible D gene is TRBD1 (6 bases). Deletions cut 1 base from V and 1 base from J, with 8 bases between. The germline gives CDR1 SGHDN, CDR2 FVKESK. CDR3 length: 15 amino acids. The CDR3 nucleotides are TGTGCCAGCAGCCAAGGACAGGCATCCTACAATGAGCAGTTCTTC. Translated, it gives CASSQGQASYNEQFF.

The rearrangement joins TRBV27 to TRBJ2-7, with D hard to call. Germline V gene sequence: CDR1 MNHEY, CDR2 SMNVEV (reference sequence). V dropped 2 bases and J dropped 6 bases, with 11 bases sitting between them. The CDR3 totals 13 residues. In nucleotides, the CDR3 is TGTGCCAGCAGTTTAAGATTTAGCTTCGAGCAGTACTTC. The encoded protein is CASSLRFSFEQYF.

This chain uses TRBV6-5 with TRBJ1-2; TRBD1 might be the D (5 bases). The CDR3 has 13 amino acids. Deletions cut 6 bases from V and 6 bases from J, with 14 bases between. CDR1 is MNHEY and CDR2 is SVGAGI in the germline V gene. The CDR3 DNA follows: TGTGCCAGCAGCAGAGGAGGGGCGAATGGCTACACCTTC. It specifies CASSRGGANGYTF.

The CDR3 DNA follows: TGTGCCAGCAGCTTAGCGGGGGCGCATGAGCAGTTCTTC. Its protein is CASSLAGAHEQFF. The chain joins TRBV7-9 to TRBJ2-1; possible D gene TRBD1, 6 bases. The CDR3 loop spans 13 amino acids. The germline gives CDR1 SEHNR, CDR2 FQNEAQ (reference sequence). V lost 0 bases and J lost 8, with 8 bases in between.